The 3 T cell receptor beta chains below all came from one sample that was sequenced in a study of patients and donors after allogeneic stem cell transplantation. In TCRdb, the RT-PCR reads were re-called with MiXCR into one record per CDR3 protein. The table shows roughly 250,000 distinct CDR3 sequences, with around an eighth occurring only once. Sequences were obtained from blood, either unsorted or a sorted T cell fraction (not recorded which). The receptors were gathered from a human donor who was either an allogeneic HSCT recipient or a stem cell or donor lymphocyte infusion donor (not recorded which). It is not recorded whose cells these are; they may come from a transplant donor.

The chain couples TRBV9 to TRBJ2-3, with D tentatively TRBD1 (6 bases). The germline V gene has CDR1 SGDLS and CDR2 YYNGEE. The V and J ends lost 0 bases and 11 bases respectively, with 25 bases between them. This CDR3 is built from 17 residues. The CDR3 here is CASSVEVGRTDGAGQYF. CDR3 DNA sequence: TGTGCCAGCAGCGTAGAGGTAGGACGGACAGACGGAGCTGGGCAGTATTTT.

V is TRBV20-1 and J is TRBJ1-1, with unresolved D. The V end lost 6 bases, the J end lost 4 bases, and 12 bases lay between the germline ends. The CDR3 spans 12 residues. Germline CDR1 is DFQATT and CDR2 is SNEGSKA (reference sequence). The DNA for the CDR3 is TGCAGTGCCCTATCACCCGGCACTGAAGCTTTCTTT. Residues: CSALSPGTEAFF.

This clonotype was detected a few times. The chain employs TRBV11-1 and TRBJ2-5; D assignment may be TRBD1 or TRBD2 (5 bases each). The germline gives CDR1 SGHAT, CDR2 FQDESV (reference sequence). The CDR3 contains 14 residues. Trimming removed 3 bases at V and 2 bases at J, with 10 bases between. In DNA, the CDR3 is TGTGCCAGCAGCTTCGGGGCTCGTCAAGAGACCCAGTACTTC. It codes for CASSFGARQETQYF.